These T cell receptor beta chains were read from a single sample in a study of persistence of HIV-infected CD4 T cells. For these receptors, no antigen is known. Libraries were prepared by immunoSEQ multiplex PCR; TCRdb keeps only in-frame clonotypes and omits some of them. Here the sample spans about 36,000 clones, 82% being singletons. The source material was cultured CD4+ T cells from PBMCs, sampled from a patient who received antiretroviral therapy. These receptors came from an adult with HIV. The donor label of this sample is uncertain. Each CDR3 is given with its conserved first and last residue.

J,V,CDR3
TRBJ1-5,TRBV12-3/TRBV12-4,CASSGTGNQPQHF
TRBJ2-5,TRBV5-1,CASSPGGREETQYF
TRBJ2-7,TRBV5-1,CASSSEPGTGYEQYF
TRBJ2-3,TRBV5-1,CASSLEADTQYF
TRBJ1-1,TRBV6-5,CASSYEPGQAQAFF
TRBJ1-2,TRBV6-1,CASSETGDRYTF
TRBJ1-6,TRBV5-1,CASSSGFGSPLHF
TRBJ1-1,TRBV4-2,CASSPGQATDTEAFF
TRBJ2-5,TRBV30,CAWSRLAGPQETQYF
TRBJ2-5,TRBV18,CASSPKEGAETQYF
TRBJ2-2,TRBV10-2,CASSAGGSTGELFF
TRBJ1-3,TRBV20-1,CSASGDFRGTSGNTIYF
TRBJ1-1,TRBV15,CATSRLTGGTEAFF
TRBJ1-2,TRBV12-3/TRBV12-4,CASSRYPGYTF
TRBJ1-1,TRBV19,CASSMGEAFF
TRBJ2-6,TRBV18,CASSLGLFSGANVLTF
TRBJ1-1,TRBV30,CAWEGAEAFF
TRBJ1-5,TRBV15,CATSRVDGQNQPQHF
TRBJ2-2,TRBV3-1/TRBV3-2,CASSSRTKNTGELFF
TRBJ1-2,TRBV19,CASSMAQFYGYTF
TRBJ1-1,TRBV6-5,CASRTYEAFF
TRBJ2-4,TRBV30,CAWTSTGGIQYF
TRBJ2-6,TRBV16,CASSQGDRFYSGANVLTF
TRBJ1-1,TRBV29-1,CSAGTAEAFF
TRBJ1-1,TRBV4-2,CASSQDGGAGTTEAFF
TRBJ2-2,TRBV9,CASSRSLPWPGDFSNTGELFF
TRBJ1-2,TRBV4-2,CASSHATGDGYTF
TRBJ1-1,TRBV12-5,CASGDRLNTEAFF
TRBJ2-3,TRBV5-4,CASRTGLAGRTTDTQYF
TRBJ1-6,TRBV5-4,CASSLGGNNSPLHF
TRBJ2-2,TRBV3-1/TRBV3-2,CASSLATGELFF
TRBJ1-6,TRBV7-2,CASSLWGQVNSPLHF
TRBJ1-5,TRBV6-5,CASSYRAQPQHF
TRBJ2-1,TRBV7-7,CASSLGLAGGVSEQFF
TRBJ1-1,TRBV28,CASSYQTGGWNTEAFF
TRBJ2-5,TRBV4-1,CASSHNERVQGETQYF
TRBJ2-7,TRBV12-3/TRBV12-4,CASSNRGGEQYF
TRBJ1-1,TRBV10-3,CAISDENRGTEAFF
TRBJ2-1,TRBV15,CATNRRSGVVNEQFF
TRBJ1-4,TRBV19,CASSIDRREKLFF
TRBJ2-5,TRBV5-1,CASSLGQGAGTQYF
TRBJ2-7,TRBV5-1,CASSAGQGAYEQYF
TRBJ2-5,TRBV5-1,CASSLEASFQETQYF
TRBJ2-7,TRBV5-6,CASSWRRGGEQYF
TRBJ2-2,TRBV19,CASSIGTRANTGELFF
TRBJ2-3,TRBV5-1,CASSLDVSPSTQYF
TRBJ1-2,TRBV5-1,CASSLGGQPYGYTF
TRBJ2-2,TRBV7-7,CASSLARTGELFF
TRBJ1-1,TRBV5-6,CASSHRGQYTEAFF
TRBJ1-1,TRBV20-1,CSATRDPEAFF